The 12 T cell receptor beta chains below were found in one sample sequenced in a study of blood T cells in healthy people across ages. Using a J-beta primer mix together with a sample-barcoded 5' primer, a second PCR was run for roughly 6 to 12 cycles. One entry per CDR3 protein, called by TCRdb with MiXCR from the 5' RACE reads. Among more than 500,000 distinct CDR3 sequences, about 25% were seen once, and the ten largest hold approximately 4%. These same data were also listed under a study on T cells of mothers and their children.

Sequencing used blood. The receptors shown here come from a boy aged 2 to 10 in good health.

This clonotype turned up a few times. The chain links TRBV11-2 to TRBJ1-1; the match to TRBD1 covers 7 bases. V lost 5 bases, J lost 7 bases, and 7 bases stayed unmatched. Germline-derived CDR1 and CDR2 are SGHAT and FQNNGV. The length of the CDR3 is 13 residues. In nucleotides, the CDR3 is TGTGCCAGCAGCCCTGGGGCAGGGGGTGAAGCTTTCTTT. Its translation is CASSPGAGGEAFF.

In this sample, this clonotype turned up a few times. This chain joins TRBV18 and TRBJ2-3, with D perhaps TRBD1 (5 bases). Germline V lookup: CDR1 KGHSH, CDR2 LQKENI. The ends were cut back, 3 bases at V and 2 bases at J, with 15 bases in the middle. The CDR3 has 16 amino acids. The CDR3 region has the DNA TGTGCCAGCTCACCCCTGGTGGGGCGGAACACAGATACGCAGTATTTT. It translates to CASSPLVGRNTDTQYF.

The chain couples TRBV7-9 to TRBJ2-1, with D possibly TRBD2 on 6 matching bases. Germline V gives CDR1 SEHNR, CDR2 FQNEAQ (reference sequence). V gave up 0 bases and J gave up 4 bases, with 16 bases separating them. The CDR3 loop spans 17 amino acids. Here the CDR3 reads CASSLAWGEAVYNEQFF. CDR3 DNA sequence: TGTGCCAGCAGCTTAGCGTGGGGGGAAGCGGTATACAATGAGCAGTTCTTC.

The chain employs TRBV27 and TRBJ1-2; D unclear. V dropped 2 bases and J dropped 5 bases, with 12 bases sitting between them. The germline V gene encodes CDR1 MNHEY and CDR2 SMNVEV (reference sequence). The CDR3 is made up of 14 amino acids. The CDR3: CASSLVNGGYGYTF. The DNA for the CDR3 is TGTGCCAGCAGTTTAGTGAACGGCGGGTATGGCTACACCTTC.

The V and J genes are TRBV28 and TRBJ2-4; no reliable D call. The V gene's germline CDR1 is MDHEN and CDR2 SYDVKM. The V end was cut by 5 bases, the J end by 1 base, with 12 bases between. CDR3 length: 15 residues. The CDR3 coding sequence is TGTGCCAGCAGTCTTCCGATGGGTGCCAAAAACATTCAGTACTTC. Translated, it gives CASSLPMGAKNIQYF.

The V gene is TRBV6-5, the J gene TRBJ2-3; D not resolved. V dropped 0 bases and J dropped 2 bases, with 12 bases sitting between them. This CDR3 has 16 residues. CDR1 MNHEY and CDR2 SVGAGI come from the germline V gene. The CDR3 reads CASSYSYSLITDTQYF. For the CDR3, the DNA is TGTGCCAGCAGTTACTCTTACTCACTCATCACAGATACGCAGTATTTT.

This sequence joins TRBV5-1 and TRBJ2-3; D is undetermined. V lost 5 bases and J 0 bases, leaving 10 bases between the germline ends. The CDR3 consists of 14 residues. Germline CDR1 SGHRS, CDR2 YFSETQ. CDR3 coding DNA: TGCGCCAGCAGTGAAGTCTCTAGCACAGATACGCAGTATTTT. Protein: CASSEVSSTDTQYF.

The CDR3 protein is CASSVAVRDEQYF. CDR3 nucleotides: TGTGCCAGCAGCGTAGCGGTCCGCGACGAGCAGTACTTC. The chain recombines TRBV9 with TRBJ2-7, with D hard to call. CDR1 and CDR2 from the germline V gene are SGDLS and YYNGEE. V lost 0 bases to trimming and J lost 5 bases, with 9 bases between them. This CDR3 is 13 amino acids long.

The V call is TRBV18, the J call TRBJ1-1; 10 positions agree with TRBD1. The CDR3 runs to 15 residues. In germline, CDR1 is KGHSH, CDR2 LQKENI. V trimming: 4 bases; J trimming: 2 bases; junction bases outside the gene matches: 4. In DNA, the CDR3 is TGTGCCAGCTCACGAGGGACAGGGGATAACACTGAAGCTTTCTTT. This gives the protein CASSRGTGDNTEAFF.

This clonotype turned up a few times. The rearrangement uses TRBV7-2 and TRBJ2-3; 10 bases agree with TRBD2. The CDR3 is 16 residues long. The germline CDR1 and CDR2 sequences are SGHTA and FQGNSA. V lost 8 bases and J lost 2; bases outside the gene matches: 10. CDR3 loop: CASGRRTSGPTDTQYF. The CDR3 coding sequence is TGTGCCAGCGGCAGGAGGACTAGCGGACCCACAGATACGCAGTATTTT.

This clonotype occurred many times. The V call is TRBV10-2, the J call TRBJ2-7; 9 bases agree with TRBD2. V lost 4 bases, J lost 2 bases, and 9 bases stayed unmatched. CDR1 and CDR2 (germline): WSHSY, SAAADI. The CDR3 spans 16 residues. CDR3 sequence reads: CASSGGSERGAYEQYF. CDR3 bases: TGCGCCAGCAGTGGTGGGAGCGAGCGGGGGGCCTACGAGCAGTACTTC.

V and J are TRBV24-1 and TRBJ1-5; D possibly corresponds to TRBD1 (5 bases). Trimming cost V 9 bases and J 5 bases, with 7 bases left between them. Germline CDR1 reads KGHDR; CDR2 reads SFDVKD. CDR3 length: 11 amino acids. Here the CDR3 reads CATGDHQPQHF. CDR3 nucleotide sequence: TGTGCCACCGGGGACCATCAGCCCCAGCATTTT.